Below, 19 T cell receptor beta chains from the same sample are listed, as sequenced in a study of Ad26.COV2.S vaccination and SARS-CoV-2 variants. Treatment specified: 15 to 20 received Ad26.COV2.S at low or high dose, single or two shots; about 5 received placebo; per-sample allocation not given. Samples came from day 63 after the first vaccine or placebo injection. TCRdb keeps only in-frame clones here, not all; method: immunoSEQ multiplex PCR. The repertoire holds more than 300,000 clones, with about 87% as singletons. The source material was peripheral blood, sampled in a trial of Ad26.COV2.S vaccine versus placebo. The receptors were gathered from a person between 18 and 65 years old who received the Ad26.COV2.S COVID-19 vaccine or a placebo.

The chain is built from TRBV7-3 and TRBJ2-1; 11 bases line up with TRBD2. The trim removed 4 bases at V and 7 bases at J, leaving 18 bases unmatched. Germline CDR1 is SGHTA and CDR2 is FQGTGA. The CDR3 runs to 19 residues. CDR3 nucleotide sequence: TGTGCCAGCAGCTCCCCCCTCCTGCCTAGCGGGAGGATTGGGAATGAGCAGTTCTTC. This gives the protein CASSSPLLPSGRIGNEQFF.

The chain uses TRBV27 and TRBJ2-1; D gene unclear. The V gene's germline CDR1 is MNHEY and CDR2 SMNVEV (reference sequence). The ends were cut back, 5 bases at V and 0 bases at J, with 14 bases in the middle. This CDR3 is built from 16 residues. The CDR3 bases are TGTGCCAGCAGTCCCCATCTAAGAAGCTCCTACAATGAGCAGTTCTTC. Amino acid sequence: CASSPHLRSSYNEQFF.

As DNA, the CDR3 is TGTGCCAGCAGTTACTCAGGGTCGACCTACGAGCAGTACTTC. Translation: CASSYSGSTYEQYF. The gene calls are TRBV6-6 and TRBJ2-7; D unresolved. The CDR3 runs 14 residues. V was pared by 0 bases and J by 2 bases, with 8 bases between. CDR1 and CDR2 (germline): MNHNY, SVGAGI (reference sequence).

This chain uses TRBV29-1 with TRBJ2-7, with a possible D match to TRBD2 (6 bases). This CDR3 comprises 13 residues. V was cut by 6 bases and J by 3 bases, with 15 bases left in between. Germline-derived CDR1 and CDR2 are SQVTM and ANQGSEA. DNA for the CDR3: TGCAGCGTGAGAACAAGCGGGTTCTACGAGCAGTACTTC. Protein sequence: CSVRTSGFYEQYF.

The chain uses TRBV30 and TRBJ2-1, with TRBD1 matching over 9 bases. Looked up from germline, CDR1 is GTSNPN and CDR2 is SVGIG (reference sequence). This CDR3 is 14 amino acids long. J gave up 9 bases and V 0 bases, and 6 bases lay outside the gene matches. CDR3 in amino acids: CAWSVRQGVTEQFF. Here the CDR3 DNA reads TGTGCCTGGAGTGTACGACAGGGGGTGACTGAGCAGTTCTTC.

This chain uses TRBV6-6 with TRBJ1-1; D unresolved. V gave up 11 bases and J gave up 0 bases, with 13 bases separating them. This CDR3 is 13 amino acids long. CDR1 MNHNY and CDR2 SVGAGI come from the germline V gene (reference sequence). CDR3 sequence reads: CAGSSSVNTEAFF. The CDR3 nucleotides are TGTGCCGGTTCCTCATCCGTGAACACTGAAGCTTTCTTT.

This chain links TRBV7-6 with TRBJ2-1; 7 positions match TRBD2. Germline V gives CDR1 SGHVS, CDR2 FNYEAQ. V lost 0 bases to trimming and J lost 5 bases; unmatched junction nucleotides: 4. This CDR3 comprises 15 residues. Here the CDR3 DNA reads TGTGCCAGCAGCTTAGCGGGAGGGCCAGACAATGAGCAGTTCTTC. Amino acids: CASSLAGGPDNEQFF. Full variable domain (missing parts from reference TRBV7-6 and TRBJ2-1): GAGVSQSPRYKVTKRGQDVALRCDPISGHVSLYWYRQALGQGPEFLTYFNYEAQQDKSGLPNDRFSAERPEGSISTLTIQRTEQRDSAMYRCASSLAGGPDNEQFFGPGTRLTVL.

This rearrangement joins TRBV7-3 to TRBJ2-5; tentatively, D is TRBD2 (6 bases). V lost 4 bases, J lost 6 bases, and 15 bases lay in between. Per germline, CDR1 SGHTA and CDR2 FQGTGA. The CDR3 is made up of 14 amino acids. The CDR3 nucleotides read TGTGCCAGCAGCTCAGGGAGGTTTGGGCAGACCCAGTACTTC. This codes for CASSSGRFGQTQYF.

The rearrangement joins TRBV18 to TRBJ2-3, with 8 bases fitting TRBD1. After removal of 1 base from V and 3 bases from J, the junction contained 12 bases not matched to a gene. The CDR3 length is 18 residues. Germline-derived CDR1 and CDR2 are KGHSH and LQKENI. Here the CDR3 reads CASSPLPSGQGSTDTQYF. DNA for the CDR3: TGTGCCAGCTCACCACTACCTTCCGGACAGGGTTCGACAGATACGCAGTATTTT.

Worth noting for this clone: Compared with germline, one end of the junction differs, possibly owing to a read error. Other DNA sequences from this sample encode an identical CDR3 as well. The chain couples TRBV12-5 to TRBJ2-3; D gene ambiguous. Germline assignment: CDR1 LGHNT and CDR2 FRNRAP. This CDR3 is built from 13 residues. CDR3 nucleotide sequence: TGTGCTAGTGGCTTGGAATACACAGATACGCAGTATTTT. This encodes CASGLEYTDTQYF.

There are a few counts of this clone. The DNA of the CDR3 is TGTGCCAGCAGCCAAGAGACAGTTAACTATGGCTACACCTTC. It yields the protein CASSQETVNYGYTF. The V gene is TRBV11-3, the J gene TRBJ1-2, with D possibly matching TRBD1 (5 bases). Per the germline V gene, CDR1 is SGHNT and CDR2 is YENEEA. The CDR3 consists of 14 residues. V shed 5 bases and J shed 1 base, with 11 bases lying between them.

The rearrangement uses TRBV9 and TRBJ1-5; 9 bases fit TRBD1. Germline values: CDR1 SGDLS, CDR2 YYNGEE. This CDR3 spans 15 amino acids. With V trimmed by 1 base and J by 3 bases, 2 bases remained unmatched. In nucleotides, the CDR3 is TGTGCCAGCAGCGTAACAGGGGGCCCCAATCAGCCCCAGCATTTT. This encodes CASSVTGGPNQPQHF. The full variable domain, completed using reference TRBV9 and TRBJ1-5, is DSGVTQTPKHLITATGQRVTLRCSPRSGDLSVYWYQQSLDQGLQFLIQYYNGEERAKGNILERFSAQQFPDLHSELNLSSLELGDSALYFCASSVTGGPNQPQHFGDGTRLSIL.

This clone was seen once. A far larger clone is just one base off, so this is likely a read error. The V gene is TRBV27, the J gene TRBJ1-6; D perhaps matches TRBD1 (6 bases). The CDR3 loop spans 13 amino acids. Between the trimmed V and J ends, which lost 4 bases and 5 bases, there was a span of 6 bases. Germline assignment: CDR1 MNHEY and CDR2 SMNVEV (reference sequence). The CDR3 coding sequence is TGTGCCAGCAGTTACAGGGATAATTCACCCCTCCACTTT. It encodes CASSYRDNSPLHF.

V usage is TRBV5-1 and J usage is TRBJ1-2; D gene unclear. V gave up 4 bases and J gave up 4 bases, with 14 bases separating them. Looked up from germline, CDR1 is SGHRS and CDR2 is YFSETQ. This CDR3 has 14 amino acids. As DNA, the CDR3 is TGCGCCAGCAGCGAGGGCCAAGTCGTCTATGGCTACACCTTC. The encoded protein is CASSEGQVVYGYTF.

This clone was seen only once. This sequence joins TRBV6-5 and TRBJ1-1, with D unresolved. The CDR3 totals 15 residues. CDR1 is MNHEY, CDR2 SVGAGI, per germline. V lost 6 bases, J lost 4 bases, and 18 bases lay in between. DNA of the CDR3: TGTGCCAGCAGGTCCAACAGCCTAGAGGGCACTGAAGCTTTCTTT. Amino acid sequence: CASRSNSLEGTEAFF.

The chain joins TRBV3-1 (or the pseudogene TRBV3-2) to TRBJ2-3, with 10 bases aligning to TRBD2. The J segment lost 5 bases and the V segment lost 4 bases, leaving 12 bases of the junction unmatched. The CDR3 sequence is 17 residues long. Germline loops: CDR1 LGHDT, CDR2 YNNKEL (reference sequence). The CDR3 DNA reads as TGTGCCAGCAGCCGATGGGGGCCTAGCGGGAGTCGAGATACGCAGTATTTT. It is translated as CASSRWGPSGSRDTQYF.

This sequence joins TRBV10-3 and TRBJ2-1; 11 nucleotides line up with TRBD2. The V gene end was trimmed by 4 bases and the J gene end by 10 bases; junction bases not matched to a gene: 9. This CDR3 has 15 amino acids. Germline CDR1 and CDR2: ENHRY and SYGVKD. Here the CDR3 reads CAISVELAGVREQFF. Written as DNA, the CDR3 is TGTGCCATCAGTGTAGAACTAGCGGGAGTAAGGGAGCAGTTCTTC.

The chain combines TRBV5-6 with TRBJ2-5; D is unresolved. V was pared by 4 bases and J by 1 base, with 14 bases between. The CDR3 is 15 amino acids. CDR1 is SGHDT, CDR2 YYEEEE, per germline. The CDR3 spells CASSSRLVTQETQYF. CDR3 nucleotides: TGTGCCAGCAGCAGCCGCTTAGTAACCCAAGAGACCCAGTACTTC.

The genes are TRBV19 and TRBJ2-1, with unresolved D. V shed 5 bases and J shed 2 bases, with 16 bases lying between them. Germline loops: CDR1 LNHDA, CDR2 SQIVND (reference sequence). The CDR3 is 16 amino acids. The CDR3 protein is CASSPQAGLTYNEQFF. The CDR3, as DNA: TGTGCCAGTAGTCCCCAGGCCGGGCTTACCTACAATGAGCAGTTCTTC. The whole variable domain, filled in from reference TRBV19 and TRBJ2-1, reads DGGITQSPKYLFRKEGQNVTLSCEQNLNHDAMYWYRQDPGQGLRLIYYSQIVNDFQKGDIAEGYSVSREKKESFPLTVTSAQKNPTAFYLCASSPQAGLTYNEQFFGPGTRLTVL.